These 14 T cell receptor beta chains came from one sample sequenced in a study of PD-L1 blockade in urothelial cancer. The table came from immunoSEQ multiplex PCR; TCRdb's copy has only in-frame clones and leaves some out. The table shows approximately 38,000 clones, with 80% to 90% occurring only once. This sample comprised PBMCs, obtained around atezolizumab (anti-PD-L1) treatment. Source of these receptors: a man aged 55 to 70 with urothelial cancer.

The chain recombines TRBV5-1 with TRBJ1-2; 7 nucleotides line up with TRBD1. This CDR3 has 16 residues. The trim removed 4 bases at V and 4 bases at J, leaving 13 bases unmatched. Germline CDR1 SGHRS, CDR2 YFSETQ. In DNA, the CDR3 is TGCGCCAGCAGCGGCAGTTCCGGGACAGCAGTCTATGGCTACACCTTC. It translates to CASSGSSGTAVYGYTF.

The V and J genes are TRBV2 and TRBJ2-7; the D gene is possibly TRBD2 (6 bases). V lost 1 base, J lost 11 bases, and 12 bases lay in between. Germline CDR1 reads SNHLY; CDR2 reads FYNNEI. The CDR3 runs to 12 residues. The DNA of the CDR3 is TGTGCCAGCAGTGAAGGGGGGGTGGAAGAGTACTTC. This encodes CASSEGGVEEYF.

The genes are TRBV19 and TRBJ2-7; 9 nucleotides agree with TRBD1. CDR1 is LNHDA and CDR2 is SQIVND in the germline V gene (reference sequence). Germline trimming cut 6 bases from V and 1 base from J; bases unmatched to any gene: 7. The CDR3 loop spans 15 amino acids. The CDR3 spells CASSLGTGLSYEQYF. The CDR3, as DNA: TGTGCCAGTAGCCTTGGGACAGGGCTATCCTACGAGCAGTACTTC.

CDR3 residues: CSVATGAGDQPQHF. The CDR3 DNA follows: TGCAGCGTAGCGACAGGGGCAGGGGATCAGCCCCAGCATTTT. This sequence joins TRBV29-1 and TRBJ1-5; 8 bases match TRBD1. Trimming took 6 bases from V and 5 from J; bases not matched to a gene: 9. The germline CDR1 and CDR2 sequences are SQVTM and ANQGSEA. The CDR3 consists of 14 residues.

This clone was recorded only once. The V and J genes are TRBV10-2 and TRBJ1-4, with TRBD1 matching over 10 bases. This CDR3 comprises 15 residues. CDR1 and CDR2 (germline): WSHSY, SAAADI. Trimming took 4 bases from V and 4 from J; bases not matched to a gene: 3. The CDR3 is CASSVGTGDNEKLFF. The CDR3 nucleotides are TGCGCCAGCAGTGTTGGGACAGGGGATAATGAAAAACTGTTTTTT.

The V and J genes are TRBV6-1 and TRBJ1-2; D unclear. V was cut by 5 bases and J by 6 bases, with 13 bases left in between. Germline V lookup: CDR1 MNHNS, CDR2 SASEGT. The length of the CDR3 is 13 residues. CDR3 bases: TGTGCCAGCAGTTGGACGACGAGGGATGGCTACACCTTC. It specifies CASSWTTRDGYTF.

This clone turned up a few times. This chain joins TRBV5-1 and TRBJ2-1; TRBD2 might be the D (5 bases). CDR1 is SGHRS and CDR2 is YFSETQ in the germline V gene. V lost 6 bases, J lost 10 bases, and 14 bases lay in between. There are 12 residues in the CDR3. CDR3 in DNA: TGCGCCAGCACTGCGGTAGCGTCAGAGCAGTTCTTC. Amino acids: CASTAVASEQFF.

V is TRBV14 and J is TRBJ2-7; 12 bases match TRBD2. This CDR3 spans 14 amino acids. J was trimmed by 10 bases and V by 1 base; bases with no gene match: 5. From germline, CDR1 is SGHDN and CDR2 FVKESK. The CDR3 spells CASSQAGTSGSQYF. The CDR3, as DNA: TGTGCCAGCAGCCAAGCAGGGACTAGCGGGTCCCAGTACTTC.

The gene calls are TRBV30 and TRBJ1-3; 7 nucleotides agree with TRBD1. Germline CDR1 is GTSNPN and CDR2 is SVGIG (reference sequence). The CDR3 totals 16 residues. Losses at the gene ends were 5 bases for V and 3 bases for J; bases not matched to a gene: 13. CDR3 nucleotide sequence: TGTGCCTGGTCCACTGCCGGGAGGGGGCATGGAAACACCATATATTTT. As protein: CAWSTAGRGHGNTIYF.

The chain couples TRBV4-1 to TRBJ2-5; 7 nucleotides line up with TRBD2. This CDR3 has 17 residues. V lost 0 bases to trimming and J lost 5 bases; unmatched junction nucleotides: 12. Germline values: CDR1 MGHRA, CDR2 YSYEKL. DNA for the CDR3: TGCGCCAGCAGCCAAGAGGGGCTAGCGGCCGGATGGGAGACCCAGTACTTC. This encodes CASSQEGLAAGWETQYF.

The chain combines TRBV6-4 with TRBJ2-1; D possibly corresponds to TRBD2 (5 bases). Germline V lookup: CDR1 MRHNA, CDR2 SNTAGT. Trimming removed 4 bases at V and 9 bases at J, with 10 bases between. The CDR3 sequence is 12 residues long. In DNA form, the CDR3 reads TGTGCCAGCAGTGTCGGGGTGGGTGAGCAGTTCTTC. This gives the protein CASSVGVGEQFF.

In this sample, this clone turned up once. The CDR3 coding sequence is TGTGCCAGCAGCTTCGTCGGGGGGGGAGTGTACTTC. This sequence encodes CASSFVGGGVYF. J is TRBJ2-7 and V is TRBV7-6; 8 nucleotides align to TRBD2. Germline V gene sequence: CDR1 SGHVS, CDR2 FNYEAQ. V dropped 3 bases and J dropped 12; count of bases not matched to a gene: 7. The CDR3 length is 12 residues. The whole variable domain, remainder taken from reference TRBV7-6 and TRBJ2-7, is GAGVSQSPRYKVTKRGQDVALRCDPISGHVSLYWYRQALGQGPEFLTYFNYEAQQDKSGLPNDRFSAERPEGSISTLTIQRTEQRDSAMYRCASSFVGGGVYFGPGTRLTVT.

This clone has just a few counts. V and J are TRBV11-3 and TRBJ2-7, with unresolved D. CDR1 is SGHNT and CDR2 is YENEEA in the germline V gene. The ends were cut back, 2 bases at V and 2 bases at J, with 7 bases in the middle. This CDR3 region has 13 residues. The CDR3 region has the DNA TGTGCCAGCAGCTTAACAGCCACCTACGAGCAGTACTTC. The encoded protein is CASSLTATYEQYF.

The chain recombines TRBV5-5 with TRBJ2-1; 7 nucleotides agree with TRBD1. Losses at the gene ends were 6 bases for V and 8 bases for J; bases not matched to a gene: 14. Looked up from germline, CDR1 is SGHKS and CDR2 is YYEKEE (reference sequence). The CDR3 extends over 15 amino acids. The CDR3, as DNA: TGTGCCAGCATACCCCAGGGGGTAGGGGTGGATGAGCAGTTCTTC. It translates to CASIPQGVGVDEQFF.